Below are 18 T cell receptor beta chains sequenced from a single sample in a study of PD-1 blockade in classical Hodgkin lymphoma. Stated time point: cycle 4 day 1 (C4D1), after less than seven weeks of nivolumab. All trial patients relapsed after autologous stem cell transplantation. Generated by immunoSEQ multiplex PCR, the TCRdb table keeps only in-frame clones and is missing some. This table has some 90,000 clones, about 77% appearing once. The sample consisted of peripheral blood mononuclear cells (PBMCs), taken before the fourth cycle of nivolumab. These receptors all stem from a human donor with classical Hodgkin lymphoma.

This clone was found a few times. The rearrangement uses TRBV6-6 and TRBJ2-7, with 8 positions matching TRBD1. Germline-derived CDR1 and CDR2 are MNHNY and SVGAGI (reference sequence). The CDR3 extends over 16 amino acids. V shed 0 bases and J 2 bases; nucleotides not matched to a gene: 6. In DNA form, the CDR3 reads TGTGCCAGCAGTTACTCGAAGGACAGGGTGCCCTACGAGCAGTACTTC. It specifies CASSYSKDRVPYEQYF.

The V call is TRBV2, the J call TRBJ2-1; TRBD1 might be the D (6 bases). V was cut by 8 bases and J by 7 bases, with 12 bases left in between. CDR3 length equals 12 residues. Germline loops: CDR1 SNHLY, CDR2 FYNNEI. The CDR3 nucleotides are TGTGCCAGCTGGGGACAACTAAATGAGCAGTTCTTC. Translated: CASWGQLNEQFF.

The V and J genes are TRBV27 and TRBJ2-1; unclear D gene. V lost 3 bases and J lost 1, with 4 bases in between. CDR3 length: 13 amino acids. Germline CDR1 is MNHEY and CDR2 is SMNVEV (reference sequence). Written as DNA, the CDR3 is TGTGCCAGCAGTTTTCTTTCCTACAATGAGCAGTTCTTC. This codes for CASSFLSYNEQFF.

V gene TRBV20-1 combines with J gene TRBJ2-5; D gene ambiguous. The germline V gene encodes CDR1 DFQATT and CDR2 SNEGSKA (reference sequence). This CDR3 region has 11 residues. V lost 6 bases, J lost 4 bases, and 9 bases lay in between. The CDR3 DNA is TGCAGTGCCCAGCGCCGAGAGACCCAGTACTTC. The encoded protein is CSAQRRETQYF.

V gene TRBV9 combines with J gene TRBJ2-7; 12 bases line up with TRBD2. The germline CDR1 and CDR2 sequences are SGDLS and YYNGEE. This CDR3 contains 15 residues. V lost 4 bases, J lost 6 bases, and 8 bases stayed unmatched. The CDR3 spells CASSLSTGLAGEQYF. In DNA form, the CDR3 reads TGTGCCAGCAGCTTATCTACGGGACTAGCGGGCGAGCAGTACTTC.

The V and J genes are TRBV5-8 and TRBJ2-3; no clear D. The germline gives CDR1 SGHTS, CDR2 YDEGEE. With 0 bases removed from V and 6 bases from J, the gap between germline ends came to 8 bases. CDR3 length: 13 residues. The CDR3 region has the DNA TGTGCCAGCAGCTTGGGCTACTCTGATACGCAGTATTTT. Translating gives CASSLGYSDTQYF. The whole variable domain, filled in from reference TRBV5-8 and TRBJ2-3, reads EAGVTQSPTHLIKTRGQQATLRCSPISGHTSVYWYQQALGLGLQFLLWYDEGEERNRGNFPPRFSGRQFPNYSSELNVNALELEDSALYLCASSLGYSDTQYFGPGTRLTVL.

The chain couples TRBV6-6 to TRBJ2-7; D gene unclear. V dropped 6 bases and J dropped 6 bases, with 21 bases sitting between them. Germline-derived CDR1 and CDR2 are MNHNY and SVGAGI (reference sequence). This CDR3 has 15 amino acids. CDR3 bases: TGTGCCAGCAGCCCCGGGCGGTTTGTAAGAGTCGAGCAGTACTTC. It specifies CASSPGRFVRVEQYF.

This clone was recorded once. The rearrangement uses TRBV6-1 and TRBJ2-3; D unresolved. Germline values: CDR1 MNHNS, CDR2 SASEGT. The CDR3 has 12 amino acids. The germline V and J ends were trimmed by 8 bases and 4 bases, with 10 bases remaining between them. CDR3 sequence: CASDPLSDTQYF. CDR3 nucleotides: TGTGCCAGCGACCCCCTTTCAGATACGCAGTATTTT.

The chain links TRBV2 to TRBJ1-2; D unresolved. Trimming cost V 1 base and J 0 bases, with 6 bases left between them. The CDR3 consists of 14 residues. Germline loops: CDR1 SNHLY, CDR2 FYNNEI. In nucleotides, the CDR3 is TGTGCCAGCAGTGAAGAATGGTCTAACTATGGCTACACCTTC. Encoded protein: CASSEEWSNYGYTF. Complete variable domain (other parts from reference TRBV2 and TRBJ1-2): EPEVTQTPSHQVTQMGQEVILRCVPISNHLYFYWYRQILGQKVEFLVSFYNNEISEKSEIFDDQFSVERPDGSNFTLKIRSTKLEDSAMYFCASSEEWSNYGYTFGSGTRLTVV.

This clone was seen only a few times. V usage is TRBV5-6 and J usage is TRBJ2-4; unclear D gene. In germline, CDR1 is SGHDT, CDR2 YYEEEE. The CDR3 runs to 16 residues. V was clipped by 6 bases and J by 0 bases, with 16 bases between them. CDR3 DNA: TGTGCCAGCACCCTCCGGGCAGCTTTAGCCAAAAACATTCAGTACTTC. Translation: CASTLRAALAKNIQYF.

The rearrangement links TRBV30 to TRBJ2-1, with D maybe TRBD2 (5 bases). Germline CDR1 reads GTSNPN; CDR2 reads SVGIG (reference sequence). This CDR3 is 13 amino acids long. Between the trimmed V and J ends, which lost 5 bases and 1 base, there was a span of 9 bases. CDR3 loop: CAWGAVSYNEQFF. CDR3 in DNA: TGTGCCTGGGGAGCGGTTTCCTACAATGAGCAGTTCTTC.

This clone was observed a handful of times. The DNA for the CDR3 is TGTGCCAGCAGCGGGGGACCCGGGGAGCTGTTTTTT. Residues: CASSGGPGELFF. The V call is TRBV9, the J call TRBJ2-2; possibly TRBD1 or TRBD2 for D (5 bases each). The germline CDR1 and CDR2 sequences are SGDLS and YYNGEE. The CDR3 extends over 12 amino acids. Trimming cost V 3 bases and J 6 bases, with 6 bases left between them. Drawing the rest from reference TRBV9 and TRBJ2-2, the complete variable domain is DSGVTQTPKHLITATGQRVTLRCSPRSGDLSVYWYQQSLDQGLQFLIQYYNGEERAKGNILERFSAQQFPDLHSELNLSSLELGDSALYFCASSGGPGELFFGEGSRLTVL.

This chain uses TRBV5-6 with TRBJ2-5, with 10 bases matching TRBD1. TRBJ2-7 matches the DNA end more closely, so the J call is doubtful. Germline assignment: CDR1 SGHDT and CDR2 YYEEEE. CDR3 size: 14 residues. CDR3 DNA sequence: TGTGCCAGCAGCCGGGGACAGGGGTTACGCGAGCAGTACTTC. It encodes CASSRGQGLREQYF.

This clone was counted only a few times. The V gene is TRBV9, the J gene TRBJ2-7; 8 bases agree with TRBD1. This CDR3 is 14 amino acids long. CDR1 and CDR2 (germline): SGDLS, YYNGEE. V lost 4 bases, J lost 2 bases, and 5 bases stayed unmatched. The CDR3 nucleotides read TGTGCCAGCAGCCCGACAGGGGCAACCTACGAGCAGTACTTC. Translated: CASSPTGATYEQYF.

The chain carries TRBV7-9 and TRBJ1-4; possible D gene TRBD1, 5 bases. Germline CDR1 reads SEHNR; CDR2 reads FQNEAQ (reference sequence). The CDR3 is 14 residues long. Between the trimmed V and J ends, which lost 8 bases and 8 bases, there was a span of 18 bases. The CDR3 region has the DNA TGTGCCAGCTCCAGAGGCCGAGAGGGGGAAAAACTGTTTTTT. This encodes CASSRGREGEKLFF.

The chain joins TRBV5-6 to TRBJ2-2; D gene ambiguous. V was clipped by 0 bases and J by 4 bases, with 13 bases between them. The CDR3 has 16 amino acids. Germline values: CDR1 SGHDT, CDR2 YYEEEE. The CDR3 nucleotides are TGTGCCAGCAGCTTGGTAGGGAAGCGTGTCACCGGGGAGCTGTTTTTT. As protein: CASSLVGKRVTGELFF.

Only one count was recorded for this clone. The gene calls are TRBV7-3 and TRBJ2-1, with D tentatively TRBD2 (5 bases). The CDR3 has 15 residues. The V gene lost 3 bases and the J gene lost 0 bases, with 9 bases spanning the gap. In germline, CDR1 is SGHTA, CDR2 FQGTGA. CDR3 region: CASSLTGSSYNEQFF. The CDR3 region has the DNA TGTGCCAGCAGCTTGACGGGAAGCTCCTACAATGAGCAGTTCTTC. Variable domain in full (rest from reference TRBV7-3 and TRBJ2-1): GAGVSQTPSNKVTEKGKYVELRCDPISGHTALYWYRQSLGQGPEFLIYFQGTGAADDSGLPNDRFFAVRPEGSVSTLKIQRTERGDSAVYLCASSLTGSSYNEQFFGPGTRLTVL.

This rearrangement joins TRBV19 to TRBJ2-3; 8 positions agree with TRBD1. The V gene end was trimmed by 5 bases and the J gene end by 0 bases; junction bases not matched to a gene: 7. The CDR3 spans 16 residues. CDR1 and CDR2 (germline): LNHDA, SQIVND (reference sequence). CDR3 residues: CASSPGQEPSTDTQYF. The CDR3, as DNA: TGTGCCAGTAGTCCGGGACAGGAACCTAGCACAGATACGCAGTATTTT.